This T cell receptor beta chain stems from a study of cytotoxic CD8 clonotypes in ibrutinib-treated CLL. Background on the study: Responses: roughly 24 partial, 2 complete; after median around 70 months, roughly 14 stayed remitted, roughly 12 progressed. Findings and caveats of the study: Clonality was higher at ibrutinib response and returned toward baseline at progression. Clonality at baseline surpassed age-matched healthy donors and tracked circulating CD8+ T-cell counts.

Repertoires were generated with immunoSEQ multiplex PCR, while TCRdb's copy carries only in-frame clones and drops some. The table has tens of thousands of clones, about 50% seen once. J was trimmed by 14 bases and V by 2 bases; bases with no gene match: 6. There are 14 residues in the CDR3. The germline gives CDR1 MNHEY, CDR2 SVGAGI. Concerning this clone: No antigen is known for it.

The sequence derives from a human donor with chronic lymphocytic leukemia. J is TRBJ1-6 and V is TRBV6-5, with TRBD1 matching 10 bases. The sample was PBMCs, taken before ibrutinib treatment. CDR3 sequence (DNA): TGTGCCAGCAGTTACGGGACAGGGGATGGGGCCCTCCACTTT. It codes for CASSYGTGDGALHF.